This entry lists 6 T cell receptor beta chains sequenced from one sample in a study of blood T cell repertoires in COVID-19. TCRdb's table, derived via immunoSEQ multiplex PCR, lists solely in-frame clones and lacks some. The table shows roughly 220,000 clones, with about 90% occurring only once. Specimen: PBMCs or T cells enriched from blood (not recorded which). The receptors were gathered from a woman between 50 and 59 years old with acute COVID-19.

The V gene is TRBV6-5, the J gene TRBJ1-1, with D unresolved. Per the germline V gene, CDR1 is MNHEY and CDR2 is SVGAGI. There are 12 residues in the CDR3. Between the trimmed V and J ends, which lost 5 bases and 3 bases, there was a span of 7 bases. The CDR3 DNA reads TGTGCCAGCAGTCCCCGGGACACTGAAGCTTTCTTT. This translates into CASSPRDTEAFF.

This chain connects TRBV23-1 to TRBJ2-3, with 7 positions matching TRBD1. TRBV23-1 is flagged as an ORF with uncertain function. Trimming took 10 bases from V and 2 from J; bases not matched to a gene: 6. The CDR3 has 13 residues. The CDR3 DNA sequence: TGCGCCAAGTGGGGACAGTTCACAGATACGCAGTATTTT. It specifies CAKWGQFTDTQYF.

The chain is built from TRBV5-4 and TRBJ2-7, with 10 bases aligning to TRBD2. CDR3 length: 16 residues. V shed 0 bases and J 5 bases; nucleotides not matched to a gene: 8. Per the germline V gene, CDR1 is SGHNT and CDR2 is YYREEE (reference sequence). Here the CDR3 DNA reads TGTGCCAGCAGCTTGGCTGGTAGCGGGAGGCTGGACGAGCAGTACTTC. Encoded protein: CASSLAGSGRLDEQYF.

The gene calls are TRBV5-1 and TRBJ1-1; possible D gene TRBD1, 5 bases. The CDR3 runs to 13 residues. V was trimmed by 3 bases and J by 10 bases, leaving 16 bases between them. Germline values: CDR1 SGHRS, CDR2 YFSETQ. The CDR3 bases are TGCGCCAGCAGCTGGACGGGGGACGCGAGAGCTTTCTTT. Protein product: CASSWTGDARAFF. Filled out from reference TRBV5-1 and TRBJ1-1, the complete variable domain reads KAGVTQTPRYLIKTRGQQVTLSCSPISGHRSVSWYQQTPGQGLQFLFEYFSETQRNKGNFPGRFSGRQFSNSRSEMNVSTLELGDSALYLCASSWTGDARAFFGQGTRLTVV.

This clone was observed a few times. The chain joins TRBV12-3 or TRBV12-4 to TRBJ1-2, with D possibly being TRBD1 (5 bases). This CDR3 spans 13 amino acids. V dropped 1 base and J dropped 5 bases, with 8 bases sitting between them. The CDR3 loop is CASSLGQTYGYTF. CDR3 DNA: TGTGCCAGCAGTTTAGGACAGACTTATGGCTACACCTTC.

The chain combines TRBV6-2 or TRBV6-3 with TRBJ1-5; TRBD1 matches at 11 bases. The V and J ends lost 1 base and 2 bases, in that order; junction bases with no gene match: 13. Germline assignment: CDR1 MNHEY and CDR2 SVGEGT. This CDR3 has 20 residues. In nucleotides, the CDR3 is TGTGCCAGCAGTTACTACTCCGGGACAGGGGGTCGAGGCGGCAATCAGCCCCAGCATTTT. This gives the protein CASSYYSGTGGRGGNQPQHF.